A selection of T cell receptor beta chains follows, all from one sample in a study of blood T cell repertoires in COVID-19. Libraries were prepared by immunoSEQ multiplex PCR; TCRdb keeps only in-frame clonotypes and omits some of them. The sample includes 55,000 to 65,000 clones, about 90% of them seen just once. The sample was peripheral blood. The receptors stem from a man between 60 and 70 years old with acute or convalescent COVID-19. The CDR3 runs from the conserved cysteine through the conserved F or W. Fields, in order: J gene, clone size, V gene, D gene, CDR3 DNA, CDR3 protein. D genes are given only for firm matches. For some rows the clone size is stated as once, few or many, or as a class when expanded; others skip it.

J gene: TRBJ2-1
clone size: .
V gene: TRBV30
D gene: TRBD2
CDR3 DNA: TGTGCCTGGAGCCTCGGACTAGCGGGACGCTACAATGAGCAGTTCTTC
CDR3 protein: CAWSLGLAGRYNEQFF

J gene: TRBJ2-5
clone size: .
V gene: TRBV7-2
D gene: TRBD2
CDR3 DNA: TGTGCCAGCAGCTTATCGTTAGCGGGGGGGGGAGAGACCCAGTACTTC
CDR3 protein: CASSLSLAGGGETQYF

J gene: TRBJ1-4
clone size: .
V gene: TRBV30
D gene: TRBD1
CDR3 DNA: TGTGCCTGGAGTGTAGAGGGACAGAGTGAAAAACTGTTTTTT
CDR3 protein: CAWSVEGQSEKLFF

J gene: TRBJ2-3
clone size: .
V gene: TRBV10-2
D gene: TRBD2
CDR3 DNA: TGCGCCAGCAGTGAAGGGACTAGCGTTTACACAGATACGCAGTATTTT
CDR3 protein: CASSEGTSVYTDTQYF

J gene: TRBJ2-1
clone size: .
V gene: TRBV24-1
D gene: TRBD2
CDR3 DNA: TGTGCCACCAGTTATCCAGCGGGAGGGCCAAATGAGCAGTTCTTC
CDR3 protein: CATSYPAGGPNEQFF

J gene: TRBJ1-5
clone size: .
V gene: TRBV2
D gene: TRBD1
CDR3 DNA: TGTGCCAGCAGAAGACAGGGCGGAACAGATCAGCCCCAGCATTTT
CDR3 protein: CASRRQGGTDQPQHF

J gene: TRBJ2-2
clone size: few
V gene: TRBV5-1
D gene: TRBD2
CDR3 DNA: TGCGCCAGTCGAGTAGCGGGACACACCGGGGAGCTGTTTTTT
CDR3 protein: CASRVAGHTGELFF

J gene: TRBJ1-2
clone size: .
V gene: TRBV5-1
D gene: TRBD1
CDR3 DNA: TGCGCCAGCAAGGTGGGACAGGGAATGACTAACTATGGCTACACCTTC
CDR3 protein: CASKVGQGMTNYGYTF

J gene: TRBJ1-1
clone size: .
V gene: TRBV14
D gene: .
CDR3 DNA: TGTGCCAGCAGGGCTTTCAGGGGAGGGACTGAAGCTTTCTTT
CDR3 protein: CASRAFRGGTEAFF

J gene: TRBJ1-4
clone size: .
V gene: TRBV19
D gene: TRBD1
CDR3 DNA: TGTGCCAGTCGACTGCAGGGGGGTACTAATGAAAAACTGTTTTTT
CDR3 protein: CASRLQGGTNEKLFF

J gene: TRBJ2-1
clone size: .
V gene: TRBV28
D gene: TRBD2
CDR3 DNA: TGTGCCAGCAGCTTGGGACTAGCGGGTTTGAGCTCCTACAATGAGCAGTTCTTC
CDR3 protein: CASSLGLAGLSSYNEQFF

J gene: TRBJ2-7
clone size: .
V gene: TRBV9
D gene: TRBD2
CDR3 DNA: TGTGCCAGCAGCGTAACTAGCGACCCCTACGAGCAGTACTTC
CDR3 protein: CASSVTSDPYEQYF

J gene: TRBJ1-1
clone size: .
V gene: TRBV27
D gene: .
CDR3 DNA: TGTGCCACTGGTCGAGGCACTGAAGCTTTCTTT
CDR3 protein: CATGRGTEAFF

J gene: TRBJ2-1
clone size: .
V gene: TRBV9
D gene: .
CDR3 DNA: TGTGCCAGCAGCGGGGGAGCGACTGAGCAGTTCTTC
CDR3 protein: CASSGGATEQFF

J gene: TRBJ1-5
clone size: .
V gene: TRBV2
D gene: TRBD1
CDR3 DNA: TGTGCCAGCACACAGGGGGCCTGGCAGCCCCAGCATTTT
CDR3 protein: CASTQGAWQPQHF

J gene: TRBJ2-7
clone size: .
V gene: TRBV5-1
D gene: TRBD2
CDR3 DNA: TGCGCCAGCAGCGCGGGGACTAGCGTTTTCTACGAGCAGTACTTC
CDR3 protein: CASSAGTSVFYEQYF

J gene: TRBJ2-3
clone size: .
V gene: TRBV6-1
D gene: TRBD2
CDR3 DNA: TGTGCCAGCAGTGAGACTAGCGGGGGTAGCACAGATACGCAGTATTTT
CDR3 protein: CASSETSGGSTDTQYF

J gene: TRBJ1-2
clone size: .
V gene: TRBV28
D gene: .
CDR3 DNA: TGTGCCTTGCGGGGGGCGCGGGACTATGGCTACACCTTC
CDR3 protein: CALRGARDYGYTF

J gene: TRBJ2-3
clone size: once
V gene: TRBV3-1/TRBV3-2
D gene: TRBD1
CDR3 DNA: TGTGCCAGCAGCCAAGATCTTCGGACAGGGAAAAACGGGAGTAGCACAGATACGCAGTATTTT
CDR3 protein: CASSQDLRTGKNGSSTDTQYF

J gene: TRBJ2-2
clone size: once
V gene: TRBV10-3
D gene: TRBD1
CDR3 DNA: TGTGCCATCAAATCAGGGGGCGTGGACACCGGGGAGCTGTTTTTT
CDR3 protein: CAIKSGGVDTGELFF

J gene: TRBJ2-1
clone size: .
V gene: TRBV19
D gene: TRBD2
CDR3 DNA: TGTGCCAGTAGTATCCCCAGGACTAGCGGGAGATCTTACAATGAGCAGTTCTTC
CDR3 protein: CASSIPRTSGRSYNEQFF

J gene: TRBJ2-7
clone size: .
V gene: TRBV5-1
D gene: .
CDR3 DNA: TGCGCCAGCAGCTTGGAACTTACGAGCTCCTACGAGCAGTACTTC
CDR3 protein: CASSLELTSSYEQYF

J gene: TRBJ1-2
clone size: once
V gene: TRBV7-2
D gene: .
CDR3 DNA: TGTGCCAGCAGCTTAGGTAGACAGTATGGCTATGGCTACACCTTC
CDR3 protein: CASSLGRQYGYGYTF

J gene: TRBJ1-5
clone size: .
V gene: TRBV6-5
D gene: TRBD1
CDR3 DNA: TGTGCCAGCAGCCCCACAGGGGGCAATCAGCCCCAGCATTTT
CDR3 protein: CASSPTGGNQPQHF

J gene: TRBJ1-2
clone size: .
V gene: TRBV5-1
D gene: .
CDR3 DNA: TGCGCCAGCGGACCTCGGACGGGATCGGGATCTGGCTACACCTTC
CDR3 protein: CASGPRTGSGSGYTF

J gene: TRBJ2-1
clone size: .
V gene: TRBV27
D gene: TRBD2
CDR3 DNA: TGTGCCAGCAGCCCCGGAGCGGGAAGCTCCTACAATGAGCAGTTCTTC
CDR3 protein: CASSPGAGSSYNEQFF

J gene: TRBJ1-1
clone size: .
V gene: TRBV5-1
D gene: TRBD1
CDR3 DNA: TGCGCCAGCAGCGTTCCAGGGGGCGCTCCCGAAGCTTTCTTT
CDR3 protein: CASSVPGGAPEAFF

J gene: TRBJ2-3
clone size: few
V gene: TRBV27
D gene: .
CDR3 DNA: TGTGCCAGCAGTGACAGGTCAGCGACAGATACGCAGTATTTT
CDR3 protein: CASSDRSATDTQYF

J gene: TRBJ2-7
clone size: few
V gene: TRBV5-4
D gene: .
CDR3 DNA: TGTGCCAGCAGCATCCCCAGGACAGCAGCCTACGAGCAGTACTTC
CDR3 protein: CASSIPRTAAYEQYF

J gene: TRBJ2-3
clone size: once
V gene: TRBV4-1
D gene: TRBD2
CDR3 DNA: TGCGCCAGCAGCCAAGTGGCGGGAGACACAGATACGCAGTATTTT
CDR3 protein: CASSQVAGDTDTQYF

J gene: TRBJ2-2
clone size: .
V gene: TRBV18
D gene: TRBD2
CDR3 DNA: TGTGCCAGCTCACCCGGGACTAGCGGGAGCACCGGGGAGCTGTTTTTT
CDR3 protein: CASSPGTSGSTGELFF

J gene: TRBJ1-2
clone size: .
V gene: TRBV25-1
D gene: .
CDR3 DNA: TGTGCCAGCTCCGAGCAGGCTGTGGGCTACACCTTC
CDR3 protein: CASSEQAVGYTF

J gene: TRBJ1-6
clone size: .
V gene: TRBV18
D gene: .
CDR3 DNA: TGTGCCAGCTCACCTAACCCCAGGGGAGGGAATTCACCCCTCCACTTT
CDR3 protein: CASSPNPRGGNSPLHF

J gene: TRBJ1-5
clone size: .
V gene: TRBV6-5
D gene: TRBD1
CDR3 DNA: TGTGCCAGCAGTTCAGAAGACAGGGGGCATCAGCCCCAGCATTTT
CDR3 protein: CASSSEDRGHQPQHF

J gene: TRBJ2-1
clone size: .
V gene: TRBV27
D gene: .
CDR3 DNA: TGTGCCAGCAGTTTATATTCTAGTCTGGTCCCGGTAGAGCAGTTCTTC
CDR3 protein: CASSLYSSLVPVEQFF

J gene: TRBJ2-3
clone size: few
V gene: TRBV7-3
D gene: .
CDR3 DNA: TGTGCCAGCAGCCCGACAGGTGGGGGAACGGATACGCAGTATTTT
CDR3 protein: CASSPTGGGTDTQYF

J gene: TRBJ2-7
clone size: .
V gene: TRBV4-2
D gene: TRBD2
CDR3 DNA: TGTGCCAGCAGCCTCACTAGCGGGGCAAGCTCCTACGAGCAGTACTTC
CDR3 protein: CASSLTSGASSYEQYF

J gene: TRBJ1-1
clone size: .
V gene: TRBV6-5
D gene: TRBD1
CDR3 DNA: TGTGCCAGCAGTTGGACAGGGGGCAAAGGGACTGAAGCTTTCTTT
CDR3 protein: CASSWTGGKGTEAFF

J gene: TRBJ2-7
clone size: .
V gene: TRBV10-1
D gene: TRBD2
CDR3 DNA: TGCGCCAGCAGTCCAGCGGGAGTGTACGAGCAGTACTTC
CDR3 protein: CASSPAGVYEQYF

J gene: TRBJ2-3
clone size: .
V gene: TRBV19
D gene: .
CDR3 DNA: TGTGCCAGTCGCGACAGACAGCAGATCACAGATACGCAGTATTTT
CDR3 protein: CASRDRQQITDTQYF

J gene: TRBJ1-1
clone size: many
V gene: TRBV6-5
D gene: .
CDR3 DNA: TGTGCCAGCAGTTACTCGTCCAGGGGGAACACTGAAGCTTTCTTT
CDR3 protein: CASSYSSRGNTEAFF

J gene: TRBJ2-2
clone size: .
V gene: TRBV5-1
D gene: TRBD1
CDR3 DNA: TGCGCCAGCATCCGGGGACAGGGAGGTACCGGGGAGCTGTTTTTT
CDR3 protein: CASIRGQGGTGELFF

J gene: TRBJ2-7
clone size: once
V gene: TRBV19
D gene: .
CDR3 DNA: TGTGCCAGTAGTGCCAGACTCAGCTCCTACGAGCAGTACTTC
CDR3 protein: CASSARLSSYEQYF

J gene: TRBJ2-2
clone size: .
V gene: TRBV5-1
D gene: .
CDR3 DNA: TGCGCCAGCAGCCTGAGGGACTTGGGGAGAACCGGGGAGCTGTTTTTT
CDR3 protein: CASSLRDLGRTGELFF

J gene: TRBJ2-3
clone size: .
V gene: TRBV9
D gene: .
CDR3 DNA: TGTGCCAGCAGCGCGCCGAGCGGGAGCACAGATACGCAGTATTTT
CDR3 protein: CASSAPSGSTDTQYF

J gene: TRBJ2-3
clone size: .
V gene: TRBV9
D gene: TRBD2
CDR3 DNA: TGTGCCAGCAGCGTAGGGACTAGCGGGAGTAGAGTTGTGTTCGCAGATACGCAGTATTTT
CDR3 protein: CASSVGTSGSRVVFADTQYF

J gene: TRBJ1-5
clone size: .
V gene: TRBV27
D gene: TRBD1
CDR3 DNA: TGTGCCAGCAGTCCCGGGACAGGCAATCAGCCCCAGCATTTT
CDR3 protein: CASSPGTGNQPQHF

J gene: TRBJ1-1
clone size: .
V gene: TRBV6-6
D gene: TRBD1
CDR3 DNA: TGTGCCAGCAGTTCAAGACAGGGAAGTACTGAAGCTTTCTTT
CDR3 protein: CASSSRQGSTEAFF

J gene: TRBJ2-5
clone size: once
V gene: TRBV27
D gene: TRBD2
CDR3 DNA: TGTGCCAGCAGTTTATCGGGGCTAGCGGGAGCGAAAGAGACCCAGTACTTC
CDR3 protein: CASSLSGLAGAKETQYF

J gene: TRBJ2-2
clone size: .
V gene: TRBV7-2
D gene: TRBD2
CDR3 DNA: TGTGCCAGCAGCTTAATAGCGGGGGGGGCCGGGGAGCTGTTTTTT
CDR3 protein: CASSLIAGGAGELFF

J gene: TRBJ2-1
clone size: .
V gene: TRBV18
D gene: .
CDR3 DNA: TGTGCCAGCTCAGGGACTCGCTCCTACAATGAGCAGTTCTTC
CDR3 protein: CASSGTRSYNEQFF

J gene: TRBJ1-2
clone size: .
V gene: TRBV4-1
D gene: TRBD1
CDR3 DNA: TGCGCCAGCAGCTTTTCCCCGGGACAGAAACGGGATGGCTACACCTTC
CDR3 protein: CASSFSPGQKRDGYTF

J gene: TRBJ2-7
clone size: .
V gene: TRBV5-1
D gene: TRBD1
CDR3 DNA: TGCGCCAGCAGCCAGGACAGGCCATACTACGAGCAGTACTTC
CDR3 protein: CASSQDRPYYEQYF

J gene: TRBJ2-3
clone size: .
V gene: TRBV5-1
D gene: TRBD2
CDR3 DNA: TGCGCCAGCAGCCAACTAACCGGGACTAGCGGAGACCCTAGCACAGATACGCAGTATTTT
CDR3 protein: CASSQLTGTSGDPSTDTQYF

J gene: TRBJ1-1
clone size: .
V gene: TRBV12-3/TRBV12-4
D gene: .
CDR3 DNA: TGTGCCAGCAGAAATACCGGGACTTTTGAAGCTTTCTTT
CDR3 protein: CASRNTGTFEAFF

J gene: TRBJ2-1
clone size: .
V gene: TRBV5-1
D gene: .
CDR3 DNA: TGCGCCAGCAGCGTTCGTGGGAGCGGCTCGGGTGAGCAGTTCTTC
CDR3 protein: CASSVRGSGSGEQFF

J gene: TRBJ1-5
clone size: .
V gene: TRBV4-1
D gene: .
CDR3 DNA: TGCGCCAGCAGCCCGCGTGCAGGGGACAATCAGCCCCAGCATTTT
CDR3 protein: CASSPRAGDNQPQHF